This T cell receptor (beta chain) was identified in a study of CD8+ T cells in alopecia areata. Study observations and caveats: Possibly as an HLA-related effect, TCR sharing across patients appeared less clear than in mice.

This clone has a count of ten or more. The antigen is undetermined. This CDR3 is also generated by other DNA sequences in the sample. TCR sequencing used cDNA made by reverse transcription of extracted RNA. Using immunoSEQ multiplex PCR, the repertoire was profiled, and TCRdb retains in-frame clones only, with some absent. The sample records 100,000 to 150,000 clones, approximately 48% being singletons. The sample here was CD8+ T cells sorted from blood, taken at week 0. The TCR sequence derives from a human donor with alopecia areata.

CDR3 in amino acids: CASSLTGGTEAFF. The DNA for the CDR3 is TGTGCCAGCAGCTTGACAGGGGGCACTGAAGCTTTCTTT. This chain links TRBV13 with TRBJ1-1; 9 positions match TRBD1. The germline V gene has CDR1 PRHDT and CDR2 FYEKMQ (reference sequence). The CDR3 length is 13 residues. Losses at the gene ends were 3 bases for V and 4 bases for J; bases not matched to a gene: 0.